These 21 T cell receptor beta chains originate from one sample sequenced in a study of blood T cell repertoires in COVID-19. The repertoire was sequenced with immunoSEQ multiplex PCR; TCRdb's copy has only in-frame clones and lacks some. Of approximately 150,000 clones in the sample, approximately 82% were seen once. Sequencing input: peripheral blood. The source is a man between 60 and 70 years old with active or convalescent COVID-19.

This clone was counted only a few times. The gene calls are TRBV6-2 or TRBV6-3 and TRBJ1-4; 7 nucleotides match TRBD1. Germline CDR1 is MNHEY and CDR2 is SVGEGT. This CDR3 is built from 15 residues. The ends lost 5 bases at V and 4 bases at J; junction bases unmatched: 7. CDR3 loop: CASSGRTGVNEKLFF. The CDR3 coding sequence is TGTGCCAGCAGTGGCCGGACAGGCGTTAATGAAAAACTGTTTTTT.

V gene TRBV7-8 combines with J gene TRBJ2-7; D possibly corresponds to TRBD2 (7 bases). The germline gives CDR1 SGHVS, CDR2 FQNEAQ. CDR3 length: 13 amino acids. Deletions cut 3 bases from V and 5 bases from J, with 11 bases between. CDR3 bases: TGTGCCAGCAGCTTCGGGAGGACAGACGAGCAGTACGTC. Translated: CASSFGRTDEQYV.

This chain joins TRBV20-1 and TRBJ1-2; 9 bases line up with TRBD1. V was pared by 3 bases and J by 6 bases, with 5 bases of the junction left unmatched. Looked up from germline, CDR1 is DFQATT and CDR2 is SNEGSKA (reference sequence). The CDR3 has 13 amino acids. The CDR3 DNA reads TGCAGTGCTAGTGACAGGGGGTTGGATGGCTACACCTTC. This encodes CSASDRGLDGYTF.

The V and J genes are TRBV3-1 (or the pseudogene TRBV3-2) and TRBJ1-6, with 7 positions matching TRBD1. The junction had 10 bases not matched to a gene; V was cut back by 1 base and J by 7 bases. Per germline, CDR1 LGHDT and CDR2 YNNKEL (reference sequence). The CDR3 contains 17 residues. CDR3 protein: CASSQVYLTGLNSPLHF. The DNA for the CDR3 is TGTGCCAGCAGCCAAGTCTACCTGACAGGGTTGAATTCACCCCTCCACTTT.

V usage is TRBV10-3 and J usage is TRBJ2-7; TRBD1 aligns across 9 bases. Germline V gene lookup returns CDR1 ENHRY and CDR2 SYGVKD. This CDR3 region has 15 residues. After removal of 3 bases from V and 2 bases from J, the junction contained 5 bases not matched to a gene. CDR3 loop: CAISEGQGMAYEQYV. CDR3 nucleotide sequence: TGTGCCATCAGTGAAGGACAGGGGATGGCCTACGAGCAGTACGTC.

The V and J genes are TRBV29-1 and TRBJ2-1; 10 positions match TRBD2. The CDR3 has 13 residues. Unmatched junction bases numbered 6, after V lost 5 bases and J lost 8 bases. Germline V gives CDR1 SQVTM, CDR2 ANQGSEA. The CDR3 sequence: CSVPEREGHEQFF. Here the CDR3 DNA reads TGCAGCGTTCCAGAGCGGGAGGGCCATGAGCAGTTCTTC.

The genes are TRBV9 and TRBJ2-2, with 8 bases matching TRBD1. V lost 4 bases, J lost 3 bases, and 2 bases stayed unmatched. This CDR3 is built from 14 residues. The germline V gene has CDR1 SGDLS and CDR2 YYNGEE. CDR3 nucleotides: TGTGCCAGCAGCCCGGACAGGGACACCGGGGAGCTGTTTTTT. Amino acids: CASSPDRDTGELFF.

The rearrangement joins TRBV19 to TRBJ2-2; TRBD1 agrees at 7 bases. This CDR3 is 15 amino acids long. Trimming at V came to 4 bases and at J to 4 bases, leaving 6 bases not matched to a gene. Looked up from germline, CDR1 is LNHDA and CDR2 is SQIVND (reference sequence). CDR3: CASSTAGTVTGELFF. The CDR3, as DNA: TGTGCCAGTAGTACTGCCGGGACAGTCACCGGGGAGCTGTTTTTT.

This clone was observed once. The chain has TRBV6-5 and TRBJ1-4; D call uncertain. This CDR3 comprises 14 residues. The V end was cut by 10 bases, the J end by 0 bases, with 12 bases between. Germline CDR1 is MNHEY and CDR2 is SVGAGI. CDR3 nucleotide sequence: TGTGCCACAACAATACGATCAACTAATGAAAAACTGTTTTTT. This translates into CATTIRSTNEKLFF.

V usage is TRBV15 and J usage is TRBJ1-4, with D maybe TRBD1 (5 bases). CDR3 length equals 16 residues. Germline V lookup: CDR1 LNHNV, CDR2 YYDKDF (reference sequence). Trimming pared 1 base from V and 5 bases from J, leaving 14 bases between. In DNA, the CDR3 is TGTGCCACCAGCAGAGGGGGCGAGAGGATCAATGAAAAACTGTTTTTT. It translates to CATSRGGERINEKLFF.

This clone appeared a few times. The gene calls are TRBV29-1 and TRBJ1-5, with D perhaps matching TRBD1 (6 bases). CDR1 SQVTM and CDR2 ANQGSEA come from the germline V gene. V lost 6 bases, J lost 0 bases, and 9 bases lay in between. CDR3 length: 13 residues. The CDR3 sequence: CSVQTGSNQPQHF. Written as DNA, the CDR3 is TGCAGCGTCCAGACAGGTAGCAATCAGCCCCAGCATTTT. The variable domain in full, completed from reference TRBV29-1 and TRBJ1-5, reads SAVISQKPSRDICQRGTSLTIQCQVDSQVTMMFWYRQQPGQSLTLIATANQGSEATYESGFVIDKFPISRPNLTFSTLTVSNMSPEDSSIYLCSVQTGSNQPQHFGDGTRLSIL.

The chain carries TRBV25-1 and TRBJ2-7, with TRBD2 matching 7 bases. CDR3 length: 13 residues. V lost 5 bases, J lost 2 bases, and 3 bases stayed unmatched. CDR1 and CDR2 (germline): MGHDK, SYGVNS. This CDR3 reads CASSPSGTYEQYV. Written as DNA, the CDR3 is TGTGCCAGCAGTCCTAGCGGAACCTACGAGCAGTACGTC.

The genes are TRBV3-1 (or the pseudogene TRBV3-2) and TRBJ2-7; 10 positions agree with TRBD1. Germline CDR1 is LGHDT and CDR2 is YNNKEL (reference sequence). Trimming cost V 4 bases and J 4 bases; bases outside gene matches: 1. The CDR3 extends over 13 amino acids. The DNA of the CDR3 is TGTGCCAGCAGCCTGGGACAGGGGTACGAGCAGTACGTC. It codes for CASSLGQGYEQYV.

The V gene is TRBV5-1, the J gene TRBJ2-3; D may be TRBD2 (5 bases). This CDR3 is 15 amino acids long. V shed 4 bases and J shed 1 base, with 13 bases lying between them. Germline V CDR1 and CDR2: SGHRS, YFSETQ. The CDR3 sequence is CASSLTRTGTDTQYF. CDR3 DNA sequence: TGCGCCAGCAGCCTTACTAGGACTGGCACAGATACGCAGTATTTT.

The V call is TRBV29-1, the J call TRBJ2-1, with D hard to call. The V gene lost 5 bases and the J gene lost 8 bases, with 22 bases spanning the gap. This CDR3 is 15 amino acids long. Germline V gene lookup returns CDR1 SQVTM and CDR2 ANQGSEA. The CDR3 spells CSVSGSGSLWDEQFF. The CDR3 coding sequence is TGCAGCGTTTCCGGGTCGGGTTCCCTTTGGGATGAGCAGTTCTTC.

J is TRBJ1-1 and V is TRBV30, with D unresolved. Trimming pared 2 bases from V and 4 bases from J, leaving 11 bases between. Germline V gene lookup returns CDR1 GTSNPN and CDR2 SVGIG (reference sequence). The CDR3 runs to 13 residues. The CDR3 region has the DNA TGTGCCTGGAGTCAGAATCCGGGCACTGAAGCTTTCTTT. As protein: CAWSQNPGTEAFF.

The J gene is TRBJ2-5, the V gene TRBV9; D is possibly TRBD1 (6 bases). There are 16 residues in the CDR3. CDR1 and CDR2 from the germline V gene are SGDLS and YYNGEE. V was clipped by 3 bases and J by 0 bases, with 15 bases between them. CDR3 protein: CASSGGHTPYQETQYF. The DNA for the CDR3 is TGTGCCAGCAGCGGGGGACACACACCGTACCAAGAGACCCAGTACTTC.

J is TRBJ2-5 and V is TRBV7-2; 7 nucleotides align to TRBD1. This CDR3 spans 14 amino acids. CDR1 SGHTA and CDR2 FQGNSA come from the germline V gene. The ends lost 1 base at V and 9 bases at J; junction bases unmatched: 8. The CDR3: CASSLDRGQLAQYF. CDR3 DNA sequence: TGTGCCAGCAGCTTAGACAGGGGTCAGTTAGCCCAGTACTTC.

The V and J genes are TRBV4-3 and TRBJ1-2, with D hard to call. The CDR3 extends over 16 amino acids. Germline assignment: CDR1 LGHNA and CDR2 YSLEER. V lost 0 bases and J lost 0, with 11 bases in between. The CDR3 bases are TGCGCCAGCAGCCAAGATCGGACTTATACTAACTATGGCTACACCTTC. Translating it yields CASSQDRTYTNYGYTF.

The chain uses TRBV7-6 and TRBJ2-1; D is perhaps TRBD2 (5 bases). V gave up 1 base and J gave up 6 bases, with 16 bases separating them. The CDR3 runs 16 residues. CDR1 is SGHVS and CDR2 is FNYEAQ in the germline V gene. CDR3 protein: CASSLDRGRPSNEQFF. CDR3 DNA: TGTGCCAGCAGCTTAGATCGGGGTCGGCCATCCAATGAGCAGTTCTTC.

The chain employs TRBV6-5 and TRBJ2-3, with TRBD2 identical over 7 bases. This CDR3 is built from 12 residues. CDR1 MNHEY and CDR2 SVGAGI come from the germline V gene. V lost 6 bases, J lost 9 bases, and 6 bases stayed unmatched. The CDR3 region has the DNA TGTGCCAGCAGCCCGCCGGGAGGAACGCAGTATTTT. Encoded protein: CASSPPGGTQYF.